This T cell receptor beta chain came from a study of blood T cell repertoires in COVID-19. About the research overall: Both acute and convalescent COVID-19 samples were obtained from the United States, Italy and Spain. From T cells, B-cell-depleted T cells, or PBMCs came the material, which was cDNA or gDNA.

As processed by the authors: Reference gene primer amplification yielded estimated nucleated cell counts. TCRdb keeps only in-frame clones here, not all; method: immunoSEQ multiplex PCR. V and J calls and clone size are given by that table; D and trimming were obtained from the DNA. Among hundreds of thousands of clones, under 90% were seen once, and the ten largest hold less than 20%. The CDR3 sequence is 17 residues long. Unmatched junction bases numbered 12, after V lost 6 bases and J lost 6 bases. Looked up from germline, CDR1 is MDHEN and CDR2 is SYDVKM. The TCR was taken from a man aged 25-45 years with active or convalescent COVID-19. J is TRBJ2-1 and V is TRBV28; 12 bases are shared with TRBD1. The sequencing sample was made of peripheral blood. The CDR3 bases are TGTGCCAGCAGCTCTCCGGGACAGGGGGCGCTGGGCAATGAGCAGTTCTTC. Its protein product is CASSSPGQGALGNEQFF.